A single sample gave rise to the 25 T cell receptor beta chains below, sequenced in a study of breast tumors, draining lymph nodes, adjacent tissues (TCRdb year 2016). Lymph node samples were obtained from the axillary draining lymph nodes of breast cancer patients. The method behind the library was multiplex PCR. The data were produced on an Illumina HiSeq 2000. The public reads were run again by TCRdb, first through fastp at Q25 and then through MiXCR, and only productive beta chains were kept. Records with the same CDR3 protein are collapsed into one entry carrying the most frequent genes and DNA. The sample table holds 84,000 or so distinct CDR3 sequences, of which more than 25% were seen once. Over 6.5% of the sample goes to the ten largest clones. The specimen sequenced was axillary lymph node tissue. All receptors derive from a female donor with breast cancer. Some clones in this sample may be carry-over from other donors' samples.

This clonotype came up a few times. The rearrangement joins TRBV7-3 to TRBJ1-1; 8 bases map to TRBD1. Germline lookup yields CDR1 SGHTA and CDR2 FQGTGA. The CDR3 has 14 residues. V shed 3 bases, J shed 4 bases, and the junction held 4 bases outside the gene matches. DNA for the CDR3: TGTGCCAGCAGCTTGTCAGGGGGCGGCACTGAAGCTTTCTTT. Translating gives CASSLSGGGTEAFF.

This clonotype was detected ten times or more. This rearrangement joins TRBV6-6 to TRBJ1-2; 8 bases fit TRBD1. CDR1 is MNHNY, CDR2 SVGAGI, per germline (reference sequence). V trimming: 6 bases; J trimming: 2 bases; junction bases outside the gene matches: 5. The CDR3 is 14 amino acids. The CDR3 sequence is CASSPGTGNYGYTF. CDR3 nucleotides: TGTGCCAGCAGCCCCGGGACAGGCAACTATGGCTACACCTTC.

In its sample, this clonotype was seen many times. The chain employs TRBV18 and TRBJ2-7; 9 nucleotides match TRBD1. The CDR3 loop spans 15 amino acids. V was pared by 3 bases and J by 4 bases, with 7 bases of the junction left unmatched. CDR1 and CDR2 from the germline V gene are KGHSH and LQKENI. The CDR3 loop is CASSPGTGIHYEQYF. CDR3 nucleotides: TGTGCCAGCTCACCCGGGACAGGGATTCATTACGAGCAGTACTTC.

This clonotype was recorded at least ten times. This chain joins TRBV7-9 and TRBJ1-1; maybe TRBD1 (5 bases). Deletions cut 6 bases from V and 3 bases from J, with 17 bases between. CDR1 is SEHNR and CDR2 is FQNEAQ in the germline V gene (reference sequence). This CDR3 is 15 amino acids long. The CDR3 spells CASSFSGRADTEAFF. CDR3 bases: TGTGCCAGCAGTTTTAGTGGCAGGGCGGACACTGAAGCTTTCTTT.

This clonotype was seen many times. The chain employs TRBV19 and TRBJ2-3; D is perhaps TRBD2 (5 bases). Trimming took 3 bases from V and 4 from J, leaving 11 bases between them. The CDR3 is 14 amino acids. From germline, CDR1 is LNHDA and CDR2 SQIVND (reference sequence). CDR3 nucleotides: TGTGCCAGTAGTATCGAGGGTATCGCAGATACGCAGTATTTT. As protein: CASSIEGIADTQYF.

For this clonotype: Just one base apart from a much larger clone, this may be a read error. V is TRBV18 and J is TRBJ2-5; tentative D call: TRBD2 (6 bases). CDR3 length equals 14 residues. Germline-derived CDR1 and CDR2 are KGHSH and LQKENI. V lost 3 bases to trimming and J lost 9 bases, with 17 bases between them. CDR3 sequence reads: CASSPLQGGEAQYF. In DNA form, the CDR3 reads TGTGCCAGCTCACCTTTGCAGGGAGGCGAGGCCCAGTACTTC.

The chain employs TRBV4-3 and TRBJ1-1; D remains ambiguous. Germline V lookup: CDR1 LGHNA, CDR2 YSLEER. Trimming cost V 4 bases and J 5 bases, with 11 bases left between them. The CDR3 consists of 13 residues. CDR3 DNA: TGCGCCAGCAGCCGGGGAGTCGGGACTGAAGCTTTCTTT. Translated, it gives CASSRGVGTEAFF.

This clonotype was counted between two and nine times. One base away lies a much larger clone, so this may be a sequencing read error. The chain joins TRBV12-3 or TRBV12-4 to TRBJ2-7, with 8 nucleotides matching TRBD2. This CDR3 is 15 amino acids long. CDR3 protein: CASSPTGTRVYEQCF. The CDR3 coding sequence is TGTGCCAGCAGCCCAACAGGGACTAGAGTCTACGAGCAGTGCTTC.

This clonotype came up once. A much larger clone sits a single nucleotide away, making a read error possible. J is TRBJ1-5 and V is TRBV6-2 or TRBV6-3; the D is unclear. Germline assignment: CDR1 MNHEY and CDR2 SVGEGT. The V end lost 5 bases, the J end lost 9 bases, and 17 bases lay between the germline ends. The CDR3 is made up of 14 amino acids. CDR3 DNA sequence: TGTGCCAGCAGTCACGTCAATATAGGTCGGCCCCAGCATTTT. Encoded protein: CASSHVNIGRPQHF.

The sample holds a few counts of this clonotype. The CDR3 nucleotides are TGTGCCAGTACCCTCGGGGTGGCTGAAGCTTTCTTT. Residues: CASTLGVAEAFF. The gene calls are TRBV19 and TRBJ1-1; D is ambiguous. V lost 7 bases and J 6 bases, leaving 12 bases between the germline ends. In germline, CDR1 is LNHDA, CDR2 SQIVND (reference sequence). The CDR3 totals 12 residues.

This clonotype was counted many times. The genes are TRBV6-4 and TRBJ2-7; 9 positions agree with TRBD1. In germline, CDR1 is MRHNA, CDR2 SNTAGT. Trimming removed 6 bases from V and 2 bases from J; junction bases left unmatched: 8. The CDR3 loop spans 15 amino acids. CDR3 in amino acids: CASRDRDRVTYEQYF. The DNA of the CDR3 is TGTGCCAGCAGAGATCGGGACAGGGTGACCTACGAGCAGTACTTC.

This clonotype was seen at least ten times. This chain joins TRBV9 and TRBJ1-4; D not resolved. The germline V gene encodes CDR1 SGDLS and CDR2 YYNGEE. The CDR3 is 13 amino acids. Trimming shortened V by 0 bases and J by 8 bases, and 8 bases separated the two germline ends. CDR3 loop: CASSVGLGEKLFF. Written as DNA, the CDR3 is TGTGCCAGCAGCGTAGGATTGGGAGAAAAACTGTTTTTT. The whole variable domain, remainder taken from reference TRBV9 and TRBJ1-4, is DSGVTQTPKHLITATGQRVTLRCSPRSGDLSVYWYQQSLDQGLQFLIQYYNGEERAKGNILERFSAQQFPDLHSELNLSSLELGDSALYFCASSVGLGEKLFFGSGTQLSVL.

J is TRBJ2-1 and V is TRBV6-2 or TRBV6-3; tentative D call: TRBD2 (5 bases). CDR1 and CDR2 from the germline V gene are MNHEY and SVGEGT. Trimming stripped 5 bases from V and 3 bases from J, with 17 bases between. The CDR3 covers 16 residues. The CDR3 region is CASSPQREMGYNEQFF. CDR3 DNA sequence: TGTGCCAGCAGTCCCCAGAGGGAGATGGGCTACAATGAGCAGTTCTTC.

There are many counts of this clonotype. V is TRBV24-1 and J is TRBJ1-1; D remains unclear. Between the trimmed V and J ends, which lost 2 bases and 8 bases, there was a span of 11 bases. This CDR3 spans 13 amino acids. Germline CDR1 is KGHDR and CDR2 is SFDVKD. The CDR3 sequence: CATSDSREGEAFF. CDR3 in DNA: TGTGCCACCAGTGATTCCCGGGAAGGGGAAGCTTTCTTT.

This chain uses TRBV5-4 with TRBJ1-1; D is unclear. Germline V gives CDR1 SGHNT, CDR2 YYREEE (reference sequence). The CDR3 covers 12 residues. V lost 0 bases, J lost 8 bases, and 8 bases lay in between. The CDR3 region has the DNA TGTGCCAGCAGCTTGGTACGCGGAGAAGCTTTCTTT. As protein: CASSLVRGEAFF.

This clonotype was seen repeatedly, ten times or more. The J gene is TRBJ2-1, the V gene TRBV18, with D uncertain. Germline assignment: CDR1 KGHSH and CDR2 LQKENI. Trimming took off 3 bases at V and 7 bases at J, with 16 bases between the two ends. The CDR3 loop spans 15 amino acids. The DNA for the CDR3 is TGTGCCAGCTCACCTAGCCGGCTAGTGGCAAATGAGCAGTTCTTC. Translating it yields CASSPSRLVANEQFF.

This clonotype was counted ten times or more. The rearrangement links TRBV7-9 to TRBJ1-6; no firm D call. The germline V gene has CDR1 SEHNR and CDR2 FQNEAQ (reference sequence). The CDR3 length is 14 residues. V lost 1 base and J lost 8, with 9 bases in between. The CDR3 DNA reads as TGTGCCAGCAGCTTAGGGTGGAGGGATTCACCCCTCCACTTT. Translated, it gives CASSLGWRDSPLHF.

Only a few counts were recorded for this clonotype. The chain carries TRBV7-3 and TRBJ2-3, with 10 bases that match TRBD2. The CDR3 covers 14 residues. V lost 5 bases and J lost 6; bases outside the gene matches: 5. Looked up from germline, CDR1 is SGHTA and CDR2 is FQGTGA. In DNA, the CDR3 is TGTGCCAGCAGCATTAGCGGGAGGTCGGATACGCAGTATTTT. Its translation is CASSISGRSDTQYF.

A word on this clonotype: The junction departs from the called germline gene at one end, perhaps through a read error. The chain recombines TRBV4-3 with TRBJ2-1, with 10 bases matching TRBD2. Germline V CDR1 and CDR2: LGHNA, YSLEER. The CDR3 is made up of 17 amino acids. Here the CDR3 reads CASSPGASGSENNEQLF. CDR3 DNA sequence: TGCGCCAGCAGCCCGGGGGCTAGCGGGAGTGAGAACAATGAGCAGCTCTTC.

In its sample, this clonotype was seen many times. CDR3 residues: CASSPISSSPTDTQYF. The DNA for the CDR3 is TGTGCCAGCTCACCAATTTCCTCCTCCCCCACAGATACGCAGTATTTT. The V gene is TRBV18, the J gene TRBJ2-3; D is unresolved. The germline V gene has CDR1 KGHSH and CDR2 LQKENI. The length of the CDR3 is 16 residues. V gave up 2 bases and J gave up 2 bases, with 14 bases separating them.

This clonotype was observed many times. The chain employs TRBV20-1 and TRBJ1-3; tentatively, D is TRBD1 (5 bases). CDR1 and CDR2 (germline): DFQATT, SNEGSKA (reference sequence). V was shortened by 5 bases and J by 4 bases, with 15 bases between the two germline ends. The CDR3 extends over 14 amino acids. CDR3 sequence (DNA): TGCAGTGCTGACGCGGGACTCCCAGGAAACACCATATATTTT. It translates to CSADAGLPGNTIYF.

This clonotype appeared many times. The chain is built from TRBV7-2 and TRBJ2-6; D call uncertain. The V end lost 1 base, the J end lost 0 bases, and 7 bases lay between the germline ends. CDR3 size: 16 residues. The germline V gene encodes CDR1 SGHTA and CDR2 FQGNSA. The CDR3 DNA sequence: TGTGCCAGCAGCTTAGTATGGGTCTCTGGGGCCAACGTCCTGACTTTC. It is translated as CASSLVWVSGANVLTF. The full variable domain, in which reference TRBV7-2 and TRBJ2-6 provide the parts outside the CDR3, is GAGVSQSPSNKVTEKGKDVELRCDPISGHTALYWYRQSLGQGLEFLIYFQGNSAPDKSGLPSDRFSAERTGGSVSTLTIQRTQQEDSAVYLCASSLVWVSGANVLTFGAGSRLTVL.

Many counts were recorded for this clonotype. A clone one base away is much larger, so this may be a read error. This chain connects TRBV7-3 to TRBJ1-2; 8 bases align to TRBD1. The CDR3 runs to 15 residues. Germline V gives CDR1 SGHTA, CDR2 FQGTGA. CDR3 loop: CASSLGPGGLYGYPF. Written as DNA, the CDR3 is TGTGCCAGCAGCTTGGGTCCAGGGGGCCTCTATGGCTACCCCTTC.

This clonotype appeared many times. CDR3 nucleotide sequence: TGTGCCAGCAGCCCGGGACTAGCGCACGGTGGGGAGCAGTTCTTC. It yields the protein CASSPGLAHGGEQFF. The chain has TRBV7-3 and TRBJ2-1; 10 bases agree with TRBD2. The germline CDR1 and CDR2 sequences are SGHTA and FQGTGA. This CDR3 has 15 amino acids. The V segment lost 5 bases and the J segment 10 bases; nucleotides outside the gene matches: 11.

Remarks on this clonotype: This CDR3 fails to terminate in the conserved phenylalanine or tryptophan, so it likely reflects a read error. The V gene is TRBV4-2, the J gene TRBJ1-2; possible D gene TRBD1, 6 bases. Germline loops: CDR1 LGHNA, CDR2 YNFKEQ. Trimming left V 11 bases short and J 6 bases short, with 22 bases between. This CDR3 has 14 amino acids. As DNA, the CDR3 is TGTGCCGTCGCCCTGGCAGGGGTACAGGATGGCTACACCCTC. Amino acids: CAVALAGVQDGYTL.